Below, one T cell receptor (beta chain) is given with its context. The V gene lost 4 bases and the J gene lost 4 bases, with 14 bases spanning the gap. The CDR3 is 14 amino acids. The germline gives CDR1 SGHRS, CDR2 YFSETQ. This sample was taken from a study of OX40 agonist ivuxolimab in advanced cancers. Study background: Given to patients was ivuxolimab, an agonistic anti-OX40 (CD134) antibody.

Method: immunoSEQ multiplex PCR; TCRdb's copy keeps in-frame clones and lacks some. The repertoire holds 65,000 to 90,000 clones, with 84% as singletons. The sequencing used CD4+ or CD8+ T cells sorted from blood, collected in a trial of the OX40 agonist ivuxolimab. This TCR was recovered from an adult with an advanced solid tumor such as melanoma, head and neck, liver or kidney cancer. The chain joins TRBV5-1 to TRBJ2-5; tentative D call: TRBD2 (5 bases). CDR3 residues: CASSILLEGETQYF. The CDR3 nucleotides read TGCGCCAGCAGCATTCTACTAGAAGGAGAGACCCAGTACTTC.